Detailed here is one TCR beta chain. What it binds is not known. The sample belongs to a study of CD8 T cells in ankylosing spondylitis. Points from the study as a whole: Earlier reports found some motif variants in synovial fluid and blood in reactive arthritis. Disease-linked clones reportedly showed significant enrichment in matched ankylosing spondylitis synovial fluid.

The CDR3 is 14 amino acids. The ends were cut back, 2 bases at V and 3 bases at J, with 10 bases in the middle. Quantitative barcoded 5'-RACE was used to prepare TCR beta libraries. Via MiXCR, TCRdb re-called the 5' RACE reads, giving one row per CDR3 protein. This table holds approximately 220,000 distinct CDR3 sequences, 20% to 30% found once. Input material: blood, either unsorted or a sorted T cell fraction (not recorded which). The V call is TRBV12-3 or TRBV12-4, the J call TRBJ1-2; D might be TRBD1 (5 bases). This sequence was found in a male donor with ankylosing spondylitis or in good health (not recorded which). The CDR3 region is CASSLFGTHYGYTF. The DNA of the CDR3 is TGTGCCAGCAGTTTATTTGGGACTCACTATGGCTACACCTTC.